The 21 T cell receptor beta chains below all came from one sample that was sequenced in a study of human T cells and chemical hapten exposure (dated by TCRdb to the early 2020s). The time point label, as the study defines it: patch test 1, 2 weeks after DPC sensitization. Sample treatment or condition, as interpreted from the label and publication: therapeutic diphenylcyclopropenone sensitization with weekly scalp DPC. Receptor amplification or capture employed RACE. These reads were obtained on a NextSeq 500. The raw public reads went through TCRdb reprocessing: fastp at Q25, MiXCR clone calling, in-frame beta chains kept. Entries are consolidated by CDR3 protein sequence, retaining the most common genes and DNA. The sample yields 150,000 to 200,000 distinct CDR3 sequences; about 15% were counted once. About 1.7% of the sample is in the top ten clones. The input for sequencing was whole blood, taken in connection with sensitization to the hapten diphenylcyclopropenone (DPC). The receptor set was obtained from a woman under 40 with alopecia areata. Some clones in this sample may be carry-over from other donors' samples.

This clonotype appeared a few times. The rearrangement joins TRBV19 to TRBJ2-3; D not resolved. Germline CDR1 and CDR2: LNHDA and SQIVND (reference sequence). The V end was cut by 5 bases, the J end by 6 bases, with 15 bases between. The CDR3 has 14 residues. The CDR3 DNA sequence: TGTGCCAGTAGTCCTGGGCCCCGACGGGATACGCAGTATTTT. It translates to CASSPGPRRDTQYF.

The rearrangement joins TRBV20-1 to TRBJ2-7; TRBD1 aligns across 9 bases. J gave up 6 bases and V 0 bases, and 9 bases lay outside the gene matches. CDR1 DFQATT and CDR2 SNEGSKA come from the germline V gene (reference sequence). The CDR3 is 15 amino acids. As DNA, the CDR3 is TGCAGTGCTAGAGATGAACCGGGACAGGGTTCCGAGCAGTACTTC. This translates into CSARDEPGQGSEQYF.

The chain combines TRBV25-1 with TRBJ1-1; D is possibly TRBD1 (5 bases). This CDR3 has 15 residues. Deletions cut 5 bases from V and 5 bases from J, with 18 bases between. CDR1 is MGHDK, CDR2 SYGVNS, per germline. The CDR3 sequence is CASSPNRQGRTEAFF. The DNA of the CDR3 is TGTGCCAGCAGTCCGAATCGGCAGGGACGAACTGAAGCTTTCTTT.

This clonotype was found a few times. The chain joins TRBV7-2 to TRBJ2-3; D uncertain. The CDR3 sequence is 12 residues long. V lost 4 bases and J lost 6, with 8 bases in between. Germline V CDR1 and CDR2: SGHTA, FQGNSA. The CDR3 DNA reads TGTGCCAGCAGCTCGACTTGGGATACGCAGTATTTT. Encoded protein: CASSSTWDTQYF.

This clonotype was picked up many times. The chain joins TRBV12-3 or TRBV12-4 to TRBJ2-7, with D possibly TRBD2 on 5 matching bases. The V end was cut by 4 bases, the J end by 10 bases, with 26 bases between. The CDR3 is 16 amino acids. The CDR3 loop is CASSYLMAEVVWGQYF. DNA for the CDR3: TGTGCCAGCAGTTACCTAATGGCGGAGGTGGTCTGGGGACAGTACTTC.

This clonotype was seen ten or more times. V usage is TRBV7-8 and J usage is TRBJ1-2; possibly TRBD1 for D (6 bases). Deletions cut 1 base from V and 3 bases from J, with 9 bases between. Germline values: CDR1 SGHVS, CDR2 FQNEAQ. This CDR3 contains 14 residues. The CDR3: CASSLGHRDYGYTF. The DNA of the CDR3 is TGTGCCAGCAGCTTAGGGCACAGGGACTATGGCTACACCTTC.

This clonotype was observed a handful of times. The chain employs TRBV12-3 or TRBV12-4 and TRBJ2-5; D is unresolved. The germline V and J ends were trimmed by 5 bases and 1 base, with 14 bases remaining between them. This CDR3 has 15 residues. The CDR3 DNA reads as TGTGCCAGCAGTCCCCGTTTCGGCGCCCAAGAGACCCAGTACTTC. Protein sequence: CASSPRFGAQETQYF.

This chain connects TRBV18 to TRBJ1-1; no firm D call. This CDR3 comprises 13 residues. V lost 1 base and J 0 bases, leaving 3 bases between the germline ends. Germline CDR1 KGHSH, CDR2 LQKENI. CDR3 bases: TGTGCCAGCTCACCACGACTGAACACTGAAGCTTTCTTT. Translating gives CASSPRLNTEAFF. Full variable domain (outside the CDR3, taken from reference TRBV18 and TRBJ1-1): NAGVMQNPRHLVRRRGQEARLRCSPMKGHSHVYWYRQLPEEGLKFMVYLQKENIIDESGMPKERFSAEFPKEGPSILRIQQVVRGDSAAYFCASSPRLNTEAFFGQGTRLTVV.

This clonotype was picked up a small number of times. In DNA, the CDR3 is TGTGCCAGCGGCGAGGGACCCTCCATCCTTGGCTACACCTTC. Translating it yields CASGEGPSILGYTF. This chain connects TRBV2 to TRBJ1-2; D possibly corresponds to TRBD1 (5 bases). V was shortened by 8 bases and J by 7 bases, with 20 bases between the two germline ends. The CDR3 is 14 residues long. The germline gives CDR1 SNHLY, CDR2 FYNNEI.

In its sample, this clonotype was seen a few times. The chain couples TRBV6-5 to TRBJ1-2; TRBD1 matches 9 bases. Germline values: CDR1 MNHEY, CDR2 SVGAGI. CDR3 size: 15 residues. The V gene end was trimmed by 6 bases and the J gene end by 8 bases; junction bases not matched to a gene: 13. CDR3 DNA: TGTGCCAGCAGACCTTTTATCGGGACAGGGAGAGGCTACACCTTC. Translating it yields CASRPFIGTGRGYTF.

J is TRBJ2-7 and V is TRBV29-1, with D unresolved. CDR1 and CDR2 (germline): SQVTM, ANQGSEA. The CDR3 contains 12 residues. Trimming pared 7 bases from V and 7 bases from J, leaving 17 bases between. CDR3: CSGVVAFGEQYF. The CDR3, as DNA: TGCAGCGGGGTCGTGGCCTTTGGGGAGCAGTACTTC.

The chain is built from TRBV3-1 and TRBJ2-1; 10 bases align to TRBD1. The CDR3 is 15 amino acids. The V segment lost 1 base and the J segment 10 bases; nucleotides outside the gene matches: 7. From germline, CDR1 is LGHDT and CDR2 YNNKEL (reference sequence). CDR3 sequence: CASSQARQGAREQFF. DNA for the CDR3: TGTGCCAGCAGCCAAGCTAGACAGGGGGCGAGGGAGCAGTTCTTC.

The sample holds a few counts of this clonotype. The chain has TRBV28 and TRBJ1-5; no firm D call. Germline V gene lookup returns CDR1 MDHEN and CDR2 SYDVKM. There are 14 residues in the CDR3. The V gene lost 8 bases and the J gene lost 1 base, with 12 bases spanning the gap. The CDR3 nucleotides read TGTGCCAGCTGGGTGCTGGGCAGCAATCAGCCCCAGCATTTT. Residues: CASWVLGSNQPQHF.

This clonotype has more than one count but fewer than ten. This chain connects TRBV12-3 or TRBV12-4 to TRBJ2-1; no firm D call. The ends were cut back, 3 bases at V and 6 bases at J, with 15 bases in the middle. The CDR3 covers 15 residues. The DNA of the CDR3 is TGTGCCAGCAGTTTTGGTGGGTTCTTTCCCAATGAGCAGTTCTTC. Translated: CASSFGGFFPNEQFF.

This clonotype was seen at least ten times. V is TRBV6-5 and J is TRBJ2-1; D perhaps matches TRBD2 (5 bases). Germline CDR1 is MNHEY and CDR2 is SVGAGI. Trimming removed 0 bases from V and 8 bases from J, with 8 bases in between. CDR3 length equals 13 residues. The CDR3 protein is CASSYSRVDEQFF. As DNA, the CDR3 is TGTGCCAGCAGTTACTCGAGGGTCGATGAGCAGTTCTTC.

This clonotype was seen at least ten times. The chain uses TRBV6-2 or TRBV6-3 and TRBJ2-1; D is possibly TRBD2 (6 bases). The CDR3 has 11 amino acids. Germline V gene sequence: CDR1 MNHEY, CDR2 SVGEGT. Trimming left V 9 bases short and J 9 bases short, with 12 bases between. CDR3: CASQRGSEQFF. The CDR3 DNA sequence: TGTGCCAGTCAACGGGGGTCTGAGCAGTTCTTC.

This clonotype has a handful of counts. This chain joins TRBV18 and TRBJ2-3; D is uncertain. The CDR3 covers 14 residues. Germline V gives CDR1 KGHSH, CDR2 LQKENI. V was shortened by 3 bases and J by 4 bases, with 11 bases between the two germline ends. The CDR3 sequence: CASSPGLAADTQYF. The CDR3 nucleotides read TGTGCCAGCTCACCCGGCTTGGCCGCAGATACGCAGTATTTT.

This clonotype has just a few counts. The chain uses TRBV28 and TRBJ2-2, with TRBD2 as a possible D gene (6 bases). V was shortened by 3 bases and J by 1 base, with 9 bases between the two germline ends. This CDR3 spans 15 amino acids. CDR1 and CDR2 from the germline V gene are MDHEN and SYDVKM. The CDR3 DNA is TGTGCCAGCAGTTTTGGGGGAGGGAACACCGGGGAGCTGTTTTTT. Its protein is CASSFGGGNTGELFF. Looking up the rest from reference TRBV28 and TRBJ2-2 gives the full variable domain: DVKVTQSSRYLVKRTGEKVFLECVQDMDHENMFWYRQDPGLGLRLIYFSYDVKMKEKGDIPEGYSVSREKKERFSLILESASTNQTSMYLCASSFGGGNTGELFFGEGSRLTVL.

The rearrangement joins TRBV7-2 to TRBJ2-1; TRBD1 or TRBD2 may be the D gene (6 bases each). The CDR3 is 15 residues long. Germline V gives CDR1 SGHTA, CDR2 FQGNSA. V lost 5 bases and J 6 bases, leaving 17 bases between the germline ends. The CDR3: CASSPLGGAVNEQFF. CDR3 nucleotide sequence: TGTGCCAGCAGCCCCTTGGGGGGCGCGGTCAATGAGCAGTTCTTC.

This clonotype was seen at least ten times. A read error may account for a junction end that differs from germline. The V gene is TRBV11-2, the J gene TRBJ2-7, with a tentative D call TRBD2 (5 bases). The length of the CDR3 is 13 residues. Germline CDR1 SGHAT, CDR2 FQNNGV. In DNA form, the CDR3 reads TGTGCCAGCAGCTTAGATCGGTATGAGGGAGATCACTTC. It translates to CASSLDRYEGDHF.

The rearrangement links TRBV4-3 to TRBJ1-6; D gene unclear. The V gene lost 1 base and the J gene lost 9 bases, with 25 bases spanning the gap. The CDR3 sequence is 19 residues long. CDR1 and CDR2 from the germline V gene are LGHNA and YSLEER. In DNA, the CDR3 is TGCGCCAGCAGCCAAGCCACACCGGGGTCCGCACAGACGGGTTCACCCCTCCACTTT. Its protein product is CASSQATPGSAQTGSPLHF.